One and the same sample provided the 4 T cell receptor beta chains below, sequenced in a study of blood T cell repertoires in COVID-19. Sequenced by immunoSEQ multiplex PCR; TCRdb stores in-frame clones only, minus some. This table holds under 450,000 clones, roughly 90% found once. The sequencing input was peripheral blood. The receptors originated from a woman aged 35 to 49 with COVID-19, enrolled during active disease.

This chain joins TRBV6-5 and TRBJ2-7; TRBD2 aligns across 7 bases. V was clipped by 0 bases and J by 0 bases; unmatched bases: 2. This CDR3 comprises 15 residues. Germline values: CDR1 MNHEY, CDR2 SVGAGI. This CDR3 reads CASSYSSGGSYEQYF. The CDR3 bases are TGTGCCAGCAGTTACTCATCGGGGGGCTCCTACGAGCAGTACTTC.

The chain couples TRBV6-5 to TRBJ1-3, with 11 nucleotides matching TRBD1. Germline V CDR1 and CDR2: MNHEY, SVGAGI. The CDR3 is made up of 15 amino acids. Trimming cost V 4 bases and J 4 bases; bases outside gene matches: 3. CDR3 in amino acids: CASSWTGGAGNTIYF. The CDR3 DNA is TGTGCCAGCAGTTGGACAGGGGGCGCGGGAAACACCATATATTTT.

The rearrangement joins TRBV14 to TRBJ2-2, with D possibly being TRBD2 (5 bases). Germline loops: CDR1 SGHDN, CDR2 FVKESK. The length of the CDR3 is 17 residues. V was clipped by 4 bases and J by 6 bases, with 21 bases between them. CDR3 nucleotide sequence: TGTGCCAGCAGCCTGGCTGGAGGAAGGGCGCGACCCGGGGAGCTGTTTTTT. Translation gives CASSLAGGRARPGELFF.

This clone turned up a few times. The chain employs TRBV5-4 and TRBJ2-5; D unresolved. The germline V gene has CDR1 SGHNT and CDR2 YYREEE (reference sequence). The CDR3 extends over 13 amino acids. V was cut by 1 base and J by 0 bases, with 4 bases left in between. CDR3 coding DNA: TGTGCCAGCAGCTTGTCCTACCAAGAGACCCAGTACTTC. As protein: CASSLSYQETQYF. The full variable domain, with the rest looked up from reference TRBV5-4 and TRBJ2-5, is ETGVTQSPTHLIKTRGQQVTLRCSSQSGHNTVSWYQQALGQGPQFIFQYYREEENGRGNFPPRFSGLQFPNYSSELNVNALELDDSALYLCASSLSYQETQYFGPGTRLLVL.